The next 14 T cell receptor beta chains were all read from a single sample in a study of spatial heterogeneity in lung cancer. TCRdb re-derived calls from the 5' RACE reads in MiXCR, one entry per CDR3 protein. The sample records approximately 29,000 distinct CDR3 sequences, around 8.4% being singletons. Time point here: sample taken at primary tumor resection. Whole RNA from tumor, nontumor lung or frozen PBMC was sequenced unsorted. This material consisted of PBMCs, taken at surgery. These receptors all come from a female donor with early-stage non-small cell lung cancer.

This clonotype was seen ten or more times. The CDR3 region is CASSYRSNTEAFF. The CDR3 DNA sequence: TGTGCCAGCAGTTATCGCTCGAACACTGAAGCTTTCTTT. The chain employs TRBV28 and TRBJ1-1; no firm D call. CDR1 and CDR2 (germline): MDHEN, SYDVKM. Trimming left V 4 bases short and J 1 base short, with 7 bases between. The CDR3 runs to 13 residues.

In this sample, this clonotype turned up many times. The chain combines TRBV27 with TRBJ1-1; 8 nucleotides agree with TRBD1. J was trimmed by 6 bases and V by 6 bases; bases with no gene match: 9. Per the germline V gene, CDR1 is MNHEY and CDR2 is SMNVEV (reference sequence). The CDR3 runs to 14 residues. As DNA, the CDR3 is TGTGCCAGCAGCCGGGACAGGCCCCCGGCTGAAGCTTTCTTT. Translation: CASSRDRPPAEAFF.

The genes are TRBV20-1 and TRBJ1-1; D ambiguous. The CDR3 sequence is 14 residues long. CDR1 is DFQATT and CDR2 is SNEGSKA in the germline V gene (reference sequence). Trimming shortened V by 3 bases and J by 0 bases, and 11 bases separated the two germline ends. The CDR3 protein is CSASFKPLNTEAFF. The CDR3 DNA reads TGCAGTGCTAGCTTCAAACCGTTGAACACTGAAGCTTTCTTT.

There are a few counts of this clonotype. V is TRBV5-1 and J is TRBJ2-5, with D possibly matching TRBD2 (6 bases). V was shortened by 2 bases and J by 0 bases, with 8 bases between the two germline ends. CDR3 length equals 14 residues. Germline-derived CDR1 and CDR2 are SGHRS and YFSETQ. The CDR3, as DNA: TGCGCCAGCAGCTTAATAGCGGACCAAGAGACCCAGTACTTC. This encodes CASSLIADQETQYF.

As to this clonotype: This sequence may be a read error, since a much larger clone differs from it by one base. V gene TRBV9 combines with J gene TRBJ2-7; maybe TRBD2 (5 bases). The V and J ends lost 0 bases and 9 bases respectively, with 16 bases between them. The CDR3 is made up of 14 amino acids. Germline V gives CDR1 SGDLS, CDR2 YYNGEE. The CDR3 loop reads CASSVGGPEPVQYF. CDR3 coding DNA: TGTGCCAGCAGCGTAGGAGGGCCAGAACCCGTGCAGTACTTC.

This clonotype was observed at least ten times. The chain is built from TRBV29-1 and TRBJ2-1, with D maybe TRBD2 (5 bases). The CDR3 has 14 residues. V was clipped by 1 base and J by 8 bases, with 15 bases between them. The germline CDR1 and CDR2 sequences are SQVTM and ANQGSEA. CDR3: CSVEVRTSTHEQFF. In DNA, the CDR3 is TGCAGCGTTGAAGTTCGGACTTCGACCCATGAGCAGTTCTTC.

This clonotype was found many times. The rearrangement uses TRBV18 and TRBJ2-1; D gene uncertain. The length of the CDR3 is 14 residues. V was trimmed by 3 bases and J by 5 bases, leaving 11 bases between them. Germline V CDR1 and CDR2: KGHSH, LQKENI. CDR3 sequence (DNA): TGTGCCAGCTCACCCTTCAGTAATAACAATGAGCAGTTCTTC. It is translated as CASSPFSNNNEQFF.

This clonotype was seen only a few times. The V and J genes are TRBV7-9 and TRBJ2-2; no definite D call. V was pared by 2 bases and J by 10 bases, with 11 bases between. This CDR3 has 13 amino acids. Germline values: CDR1 SEHNR, CDR2 FQNEAQ (reference sequence). CDR3 region: CASSLIAAAELFF. CDR3 nucleotide sequence: TGTGCCAGCAGCTTAATTGCCGCGGCGGAGCTGTTTTTT.

The chain is built from TRBV4-2 and TRBJ2-4, with 13 bases identical to TRBD2. CDR3 length equals 18 residues. CDR1 and CDR2 (germline): LGHNA, YNFKEQ. Losses at the gene ends were 1 base for V and 2 bases for J; bases not matched to a gene: 5. The CDR3 DNA is TGTGCCAGCAGCCAAGGACTAGCGGGAGGTTCGACCAAAAACATTCAGTACTTC. Amino acids: CASSQGLAGGSTKNIQYF.

This clonotype was seen at least ten times. V and J are TRBV6-5 and TRBJ1-5, with TRBD1 matching 11 bases. Germline V gene data show CDR1 as MNHEY and CDR2 as SVGAGI. V was pared by 7 bases and J by 4 bases, with 3 bases of the junction left unmatched. This CDR3 has 14 amino acids. The CDR3 bases are TGTGCCAGCAAAGGGACAGGGGGAAATCAGCCCCAGCATTTT. Translated: CASKGTGGNQPQHF.

This clonotype appeared a few times. The gene calls are TRBV2 and TRBJ1-5; D gene uncertain. The germline CDR1 and CDR2 sequences are SNHLY and FYNNEI. This CDR3 is built from 15 residues. V was clipped by 2 bases and J by 0 bases, with 8 bases between them. The DNA for the CDR3 is TGTGCCAGCAGTGAAAACTCGATTAGCAATCAGCCCCAGCATTTT. Its translation: CASSENSISNQPQHF.

Comments on this clonotype: A much larger clone lies one base from this, so it may be a read error. The genes are TRBV19 and TRBJ1-5; possible D gene TRBD1, 6 bases. Germline loops: CDR1 LNHDA, CDR2 SQIVND (reference sequence). This CDR3 comprises 13 residues. Trimming removed 4 bases from V and 9 bases from J, with 13 bases in between. CDR3 DNA: TGTGCCAGTAGTAGGACAGAGGTTCCGCCCCAGCATTTT. Its protein product is CASSRTEVPPQHF.

This clonotype was recorded at least ten times. CDR3 sequence (DNA): TGTGCCAGCAGCTTGGGTCTAGCGGGGATCTACGAGCAGTACTTC. The encoded protein is CASSLGLAGIYEQYF. The rearrangement joins TRBV5-8 to TRBJ2-7, with TRBD2 identical over 9 bases. Germline V gene data show CDR1 as SGHTS and CDR2 as YDEGEE. The CDR3 has 15 residues. V gave up 0 bases and J gave up 3 bases; unmatched junction bases: 4. The full variable domain, in which reference TRBV5-8 and TRBJ2-7 provide the parts outside the CDR3, is EAGVTQSPTHLIKTRGQQATLRCSPISGHTSVYWYQQALGLGLQFLLWYDEGEERNRGNFPPRFSGRQFPNYSSELNVNALELEDSALYLCASSLGLAGIYEQYFGPGTRLTVT.

This clonotype was counted ten times or more. The genes are TRBV28 and TRBJ2-5; 7 positions agree with TRBD1. With 7 bases clipped from V and 2 bases from J, the junction kept 7 bases outside the gene matches. CDR3 length equals 14 residues. Germline V lookup: CDR1 MDHEN, CDR2 SYDVKM. In nucleotides, the CDR3 is TGTGCCAGCACTAACGACAGGGTACAAGAGACCCAGTACTTC. Translated, it gives CASTNDRVQETQYF.